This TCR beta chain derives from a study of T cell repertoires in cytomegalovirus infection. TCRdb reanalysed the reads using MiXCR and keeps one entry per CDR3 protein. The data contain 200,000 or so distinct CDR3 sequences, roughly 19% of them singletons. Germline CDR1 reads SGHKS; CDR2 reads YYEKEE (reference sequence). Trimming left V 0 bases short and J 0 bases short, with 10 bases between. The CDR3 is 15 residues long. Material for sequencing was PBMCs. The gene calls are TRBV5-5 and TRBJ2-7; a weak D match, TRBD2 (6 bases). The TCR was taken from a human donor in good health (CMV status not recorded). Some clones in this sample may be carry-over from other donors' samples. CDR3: CASSLDIAVSYEQYF. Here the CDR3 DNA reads TGTGCCAGCAGCTTGGATATAGCGGTCTCCTACGAGCAGTACTTC. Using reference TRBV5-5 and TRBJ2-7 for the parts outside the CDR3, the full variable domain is DAGVTQSPTHLIKTRGQQVTLRCSPISGHKSVSWYQQVLGQGPQFIFQYYEKEERGRGNFPDRFSARQFPNYSSELNVNALLLGDSALYLCASSLDIAVSYEQYFGPGTRLTVT.